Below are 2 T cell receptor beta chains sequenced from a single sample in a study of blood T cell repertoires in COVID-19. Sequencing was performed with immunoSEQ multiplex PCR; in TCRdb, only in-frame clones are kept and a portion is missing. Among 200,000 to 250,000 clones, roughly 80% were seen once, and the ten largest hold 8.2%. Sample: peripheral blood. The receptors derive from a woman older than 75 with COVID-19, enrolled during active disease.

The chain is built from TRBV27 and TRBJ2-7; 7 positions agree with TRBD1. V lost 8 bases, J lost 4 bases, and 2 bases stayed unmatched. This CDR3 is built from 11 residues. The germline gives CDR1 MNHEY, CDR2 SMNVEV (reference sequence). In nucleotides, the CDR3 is TGTGCCAGCGGCAGGGGGTACGAGCAGTACTTC. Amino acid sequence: CASGRGYEQYF.

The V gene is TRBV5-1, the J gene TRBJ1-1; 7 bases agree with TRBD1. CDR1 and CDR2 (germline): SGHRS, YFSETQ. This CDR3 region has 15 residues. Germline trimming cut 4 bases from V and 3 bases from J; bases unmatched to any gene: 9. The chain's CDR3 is CASSPSTGLDTEAFF. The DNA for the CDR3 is TGCGCCAGCAGCCCCTCGACAGGGCTCGACACTGAAGCTTTCTTT. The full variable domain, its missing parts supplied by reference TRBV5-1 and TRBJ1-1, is KAGVTQTPRYLIKTRGQQVTLSCSPISGHRSVSWYQQTPGQGLQFLFEYFSETQRNKGNFPGRFSGRQFSNSRSEMNVSTLELGDSALYLCASSPSTGLDTEAFFGQGTRLTVV.